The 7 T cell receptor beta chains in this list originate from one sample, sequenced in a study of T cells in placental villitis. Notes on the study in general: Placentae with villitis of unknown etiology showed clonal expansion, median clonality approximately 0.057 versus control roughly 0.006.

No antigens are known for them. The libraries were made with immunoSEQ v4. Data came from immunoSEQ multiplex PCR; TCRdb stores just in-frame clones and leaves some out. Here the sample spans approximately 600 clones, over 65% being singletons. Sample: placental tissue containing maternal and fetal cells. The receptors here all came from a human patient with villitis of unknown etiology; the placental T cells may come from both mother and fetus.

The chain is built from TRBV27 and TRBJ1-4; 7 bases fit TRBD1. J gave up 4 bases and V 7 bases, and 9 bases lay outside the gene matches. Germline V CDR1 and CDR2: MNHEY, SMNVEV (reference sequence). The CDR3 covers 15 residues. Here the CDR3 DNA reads TGTGCCAGCAATACCTTCCGGGACAGTAATGAAAAACTGTTTTTT. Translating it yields CASNTFRDSNEKLFF.

The CDR3, as DNA: TGTGCCAGCAGTTTTAGTTACTTGCAGTATTTT. This sequence encodes CASSFSYLQYF. V and J are TRBV12-3 or TRBV12-4 and TRBJ2-3; D not certain. The CDR3 loop spans 11 amino acids. V was clipped by 3 bases and J by 11 bases, with 9 bases between them.

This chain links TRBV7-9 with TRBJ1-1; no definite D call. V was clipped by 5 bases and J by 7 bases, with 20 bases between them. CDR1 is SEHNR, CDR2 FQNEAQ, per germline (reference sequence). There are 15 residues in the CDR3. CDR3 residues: CASSRTLGHQSEAFF. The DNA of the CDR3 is TGTGCCAGCAGCCGTACGCTCGGCCACCAAAGTGAAGCTTTCTTT.

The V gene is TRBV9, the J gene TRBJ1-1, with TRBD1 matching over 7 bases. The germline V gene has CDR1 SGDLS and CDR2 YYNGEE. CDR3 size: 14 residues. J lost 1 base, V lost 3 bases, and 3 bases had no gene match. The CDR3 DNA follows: TGTGCCAGCAGCGCAGGGACAGAGAACACTGAAGCTTTCTTT. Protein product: CASSAGTENTEAFF.

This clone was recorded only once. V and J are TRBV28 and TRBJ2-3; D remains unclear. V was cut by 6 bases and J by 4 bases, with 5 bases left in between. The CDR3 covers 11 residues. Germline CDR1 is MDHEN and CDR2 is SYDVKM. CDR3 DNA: TGTGCCAGCAGACGGTCAGATACGCAGTATTTT. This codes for CASRRSDTQYF.

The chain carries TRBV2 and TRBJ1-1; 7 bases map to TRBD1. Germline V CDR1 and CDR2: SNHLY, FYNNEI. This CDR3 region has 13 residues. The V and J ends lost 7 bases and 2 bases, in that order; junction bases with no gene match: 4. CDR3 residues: CASKNRGNTEAFF. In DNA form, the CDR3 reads TGTGCCAGCAAGAACAGGGGCAACACTGAAGCTTTCTTT.

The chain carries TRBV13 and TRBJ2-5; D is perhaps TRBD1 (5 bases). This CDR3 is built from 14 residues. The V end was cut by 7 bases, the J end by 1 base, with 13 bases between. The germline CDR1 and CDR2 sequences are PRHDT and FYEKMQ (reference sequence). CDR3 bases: TGTGCCAGCAACCTACGACAGCTCCAAGAGACCCAGTACTTC. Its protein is CASNLRQLQETQYF.